The clone carrying this T cell receptor (beta chain) was observed at least ten times. No antigen is known for it. CDR1 is SGHRS and CDR2 is YFSETQ in the germline V gene. The CDR3 contains 16 residues. Unmatched junction bases numbered 7, after V lost 4 bases and J lost 0 bases. This sample was included in a study of CD8 T cells in ankylosing spondylitis. Scientists made TCR beta libraries using quantitative 5'-RACE with molecular barcodes. TCRdb recomputed calls from the 5' RACE reads with MiXCR, one row per CDR3 protein. The data contain approximately 130,000 distinct CDR3 sequences, about an eighth of them singletons. General study results and limits: Both synovial fluid and blood in reactive arthritis had previously been reported to carry some motif variants. Eight or nine highly homologous variants formed a TCR beta motif that appeared characteristic of ankylosing spondylitis blood. According to the report, clones linked to the disease were significantly enriched in matched synovial fluid samples taken from ankylosing spondylitis patients.

Sequences were obtained from blood, either unsorted or a sorted T cell fraction (not recorded which). This chain uses TRBV5-1 with TRBJ2-7, with 10 bases identical to TRBD2. The sequence came from a female donor with ankylosing spondylitis or in good health (not recorded which). This CDR3 reads CASSPWTSGSSYEQYF. CDR3 coding DNA: TGCGCCAGCAGCCCGTGGACTAGCGGTAGCTCCTACGAGCAGTACTTC.